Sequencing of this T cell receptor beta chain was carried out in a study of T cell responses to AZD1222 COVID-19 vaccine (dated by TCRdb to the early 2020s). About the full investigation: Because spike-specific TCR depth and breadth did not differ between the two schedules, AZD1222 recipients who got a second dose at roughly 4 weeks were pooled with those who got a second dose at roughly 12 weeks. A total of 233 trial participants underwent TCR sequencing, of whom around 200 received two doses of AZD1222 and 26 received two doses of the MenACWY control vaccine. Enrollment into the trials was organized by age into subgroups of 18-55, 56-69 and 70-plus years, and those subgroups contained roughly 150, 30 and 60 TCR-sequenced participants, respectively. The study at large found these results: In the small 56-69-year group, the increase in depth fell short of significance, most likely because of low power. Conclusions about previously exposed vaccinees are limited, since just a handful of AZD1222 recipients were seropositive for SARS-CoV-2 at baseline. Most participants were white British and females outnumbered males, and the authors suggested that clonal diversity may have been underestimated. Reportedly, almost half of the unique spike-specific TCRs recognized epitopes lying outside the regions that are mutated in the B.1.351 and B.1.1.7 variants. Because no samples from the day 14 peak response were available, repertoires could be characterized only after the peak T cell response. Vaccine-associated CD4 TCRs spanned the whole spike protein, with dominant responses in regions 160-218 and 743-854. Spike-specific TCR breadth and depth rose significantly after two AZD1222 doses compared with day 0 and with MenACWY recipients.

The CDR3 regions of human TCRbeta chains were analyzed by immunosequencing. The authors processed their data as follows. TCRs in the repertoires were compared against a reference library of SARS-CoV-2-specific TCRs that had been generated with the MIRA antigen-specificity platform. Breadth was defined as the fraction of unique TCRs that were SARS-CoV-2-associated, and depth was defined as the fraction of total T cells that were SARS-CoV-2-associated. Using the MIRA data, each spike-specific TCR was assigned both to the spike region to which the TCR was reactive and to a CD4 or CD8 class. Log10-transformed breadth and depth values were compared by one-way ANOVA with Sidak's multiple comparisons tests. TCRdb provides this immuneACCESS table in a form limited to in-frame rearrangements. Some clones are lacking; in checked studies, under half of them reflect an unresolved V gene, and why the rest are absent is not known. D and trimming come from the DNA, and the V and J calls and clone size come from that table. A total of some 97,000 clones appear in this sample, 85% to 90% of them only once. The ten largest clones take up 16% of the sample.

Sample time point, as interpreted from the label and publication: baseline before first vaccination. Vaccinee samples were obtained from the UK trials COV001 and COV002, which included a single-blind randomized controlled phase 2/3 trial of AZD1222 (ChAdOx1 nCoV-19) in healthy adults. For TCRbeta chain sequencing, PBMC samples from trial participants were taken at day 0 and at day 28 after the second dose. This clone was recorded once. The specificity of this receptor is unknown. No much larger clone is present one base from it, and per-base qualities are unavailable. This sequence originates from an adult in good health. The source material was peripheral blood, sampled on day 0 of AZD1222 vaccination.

The DNA reads as follows: TGTGCCAGCAGTTTATTCCCCGGCCATAATTCACCCCTCCACTTT. It translates to CASSLFPGHNSPLHF. The V gene is TRBV27 and the J gene is TRBJ1-6, with no reliable assignment of the D segment. CDR1 and CDR2 were assigned from the germline V gene (reference sequence) as MNHEY and SMNVEV. Trimming at the junction amounts to 1 base on V and 5 bases on J, and the germline ends lie 9 bases apart. The CDR3 runs 15 residues from the cysteine to the phenylalanine. The DNA shown is the 45-base CDR3, in frame from base 1.